The next 10 T cell receptor beta chains were all read from a single sample in a study of response to subunit inactivated influenza vaccine. TCRdb reprocessed the RT-PCR reads with MiXCR, giving one entry per CDR3 protein. This sample carries about 520,000 distinct CDR3 sequences, roughly 9.8% of them seen once, and the ten largest clones take 10% to 15%. The source material was PBMCs from blood, sampled 35 to 45 days after vaccination. The receptors stem from a man aged 45 to 65 who received an inactivated influenza vaccine.

The genes are TRBV10-1 and TRBJ2-1, with 11 bases that match TRBD2. The length of the CDR3 is 16 residues. After removal of 5 bases from V and 9 bases from J, the junction contained 12 bases not matched to a gene. CDR1 and CDR2 (germline): WNHNN, SYGVQD (reference sequence). CDR3: CASSPPFSGRACEQFF. The DNA of the CDR3 is TGCGCCAGCAGTCCACCCTTTAGCGGGAGGGCCTGTGAGCAGTTCTTC.

This chain links TRBV7-6 with TRBJ2-3, with TRBD1 identical over 11 bases. The junction had 4 bases not matched to a gene; V was cut back by 0 bases and J by 2 bases. Germline-derived CDR1 and CDR2 are SGHVS and FNYEAQ. The CDR3 length is 17 residues. The CDR3 DNA follows: TGTGCCAGCAGCTTAGCGGACAGGGGGCTACCCACAGATACGCAGTATTTT. Its translation is CASSLADRGLPTDTQYF.

Only a few counts were recorded for this clonotype. The J gene is TRBJ2-5, the V gene TRBV28, with D possibly TRBD2 on 5 matching bases. Deletions cut 3 bases from V and 6 bases from J, with 14 bases between. This CDR3 is 14 amino acids long. The V gene's germline CDR1 is MDHEN and CDR2 SYDVKM. CDR3 in DNA: TGTGCCAGCAGTTTTGGAGGACCCAGAAAGACCCAGTACTTC. Residues: CASSFGGPRKTQYF. Using reference TRBV28 and TRBJ2-5 for the parts outside the CDR3, the full variable domain is DVKVTQSSRYLVKRTGEKVFLECVQDMDHENMFWYRQDPGLGLRLIYFSYDVKMKEKGDIPEGYSVSREKKERFSLILESASTNQTSMYLCASSFGGPRKTQYFGPGTRLLVL.

This clonotype was counted at least ten times. The rearrangement uses TRBV9 and TRBJ2-5; D is perhaps TRBD1 or TRBD2 (6 bases each). The germline V gene has CDR1 SGDLS and CDR2 YYNGEE. V gave up 3 bases and J gave up 1 base, with 10 bases separating them. The CDR3 spans 14 residues. As DNA, the CDR3 is TGTGCCAGCAGCGGAGGGGGGCCCCAAGAGACCCAGTACTTC. This gives the protein CASSGGGPQETQYF.

This clonotype was counted a few times. This chain joins TRBV29-1 and TRBJ2-7; unclear D gene. The ends were cut back, 2 bases at V and 3 bases at J, with 11 bases in the middle. The CDR3 is 13 amino acids. CDR1 and CDR2 (germline): SQVTM, ANQGSEA. CDR3 DNA sequence: TGCAGCGTTGAATTATCTCCCTACTACGAGCAGTACTTC. Translation: CSVELSPYYEQYF.

This clonotype was seen a few times. The rearrangement uses TRBV7-2 and TRBJ2-7, with TRBD2 identical over 11 bases. Germline V lookup: CDR1 SGHTA, CDR2 FQGNSA. The CDR3 has 17 amino acids. V lost 4 bases to trimming and J lost 2 bases; unmatched junction nucleotides: 10. CDR3 in DNA: TGTGCCAGCAGCTGGGGGCCTGCACTAGCGGGAGCCTACGAGCAGTACTTC. Its translation: CASSWGPALAGAYEQYF.

V usage is TRBV9 and J usage is TRBJ1-3; 9 bases are a match to TRBD1. CDR3 length equals 15 residues. Germline V gene sequence: CDR1 SGDLS, CDR2 YYNGEE. With V trimmed by 3 bases and J by 4 bases, 5 bases remained unmatched. The CDR3 spells CASSAGQGSGNTIYF. DNA for the CDR3: TGTGCCAGCAGCGCAGGACAGGGGTCCGGAAACACCATATATTTT.

At least ten counts were recorded for this clonotype. V is TRBV5-6 and J is TRBJ2-7; D gene ambiguous. In germline, CDR1 is SGHDT, CDR2 YYEEEE. With 3 bases removed from V and 2 bases from J, the gap between germline ends came to 12 bases. The CDR3 totals 14 residues. CDR3 in amino acids: CASSSVERPYEQYF. CDR3 nucleotides: TGTGCCAGCAGCTCGGTAGAGAGGCCCTACGAGCAGTACTTC.

There are a few counts of this clonotype. The J gene is TRBJ2-3, the V gene TRBV7-2; TRBD2 matches 7 bases. V lost 1 base and J lost 10; bases outside the gene matches: 8. The CDR3 extends over 14 amino acids. The germline V gene has CDR1 SGHTA and CDR2 FQGNSA. The CDR3 nucleotides are TGTGCCAGCAGCTTAGGATTCGGCGGGAGTGCGCAGTATTTT. Protein: CASSLGFGGSAQYF. The full variable domain, in which reference TRBV7-2 and TRBJ2-3 provide the parts outside the CDR3, is GAGVSQSPSNKVTEKGKDVELRCDPISGHTALYWYRQSLGQGLEFLIYFQGNSAPDKSGLPSDRFSAERTGGSVSTLTIQRTQQEDSAVYLCASSLGFGGSAQYFGPGTRLTVL.

This clonotype was found a few times. J is TRBJ2-3 and V is TRBV5-1, with D possibly matching TRBD1 (6 bases). The length of the CDR3 is 15 residues. The germline V gene has CDR1 SGHRS and CDR2 YFSETQ. V lost 3 bases to trimming and J lost 4 bases, with 15 bases between them. CDR3 sequence (DNA): TGCGCCAGCAGCTGGGGAACAGGGCGGGCAGATACGCAGTATTTT. Translated: CASSWGTGRADTQYF. The full variable domain, with the rest looked up from reference TRBV5-1 and TRBJ2-3, is KAGVTQTPRYLIKTRGQQVTLSCSPISGHRSVSWYQQTPGQGLQFLFEYFSETQRNKGNFPGRFSGRQFSNSRSEMNVSTLELGDSALYLCASSWGTGRADTQYFGPGTRLTVL.